Presented here are 2 T cell receptor beta chains from one specimen sequenced in a study of blood T cells in healthy people across ages. A second PCR, run for about 7 to 11 cycles, used a sample-barcoded 5' primer plus a J-beta primer mix. TCRdb redid the calling of the 5' RACE reads with MiXCR, one entry per CDR3 protein. In the table there are about 640,000 distinct CDR3 sequences, 58% of which are singletons. The sequenced sample was blood. These receptors came from a man aged 55-75 years in good health.

The J gene is TRBJ2-4, the V gene TRBV18; D call uncertain. The J call is doubtful: the DNA matches TRBJ2-5 better. This CDR3 comprises 15 residues. Germline V gene sequence: CDR1 KGHSH, CDR2 LQKENI. CDR3: CASSPETVGQETQYF. CDR3 DNA: TGTGCCAGCTCACCAGAGACGGTGGGGCAAGAGACCCAGTACTTC.

The sample holds a few counts of this clonotype. This chain connects TRBV20-1 to TRBJ2-1; 7 bases fit TRBD1. This CDR3 spans 14 amino acids. V lost 5 bases to trimming and J lost 5 bases; unmatched junction nucleotides: 9. Germline-derived CDR1 and CDR2 are DFQATT and SNEGSKA (reference sequence). In DNA form, the CDR3 reads TGCAGTGCTTTATTCGGGACAGCGAACAATGAGCAGTTCTTC. Protein sequence: CSALFGTANNEQFF.